The T cell receptor beta chain described here comes from a study of cytomegalovirus exposure and HLA in healthy donors. V was shortened by 3 bases and J by 2 bases, with 10 bases between the two germline ends. CDR3 size: 14 residues. Germline values: CDR1 SGHRS, CDR2 YFSETQ. About this clone itself: What it binds is not known.

Each donor's status was that of a healthy bone marrow donor. PCR amplification relied on 60 Vbeta primers (plus 13 Jbeta primers). The protocol was immunoSEQ multiplex PCR, while the TCRdb copy is restricted to in-frame clones and leaves out a portion. The table records 90,000 or so clones, approximately 68% of them present only once. Points from the study as a whole: Later analysis identified several of the most significant clusters that appeared linked to common viral pathogens.

The sequence was obtained from a boy between 10 and 17 years old in good health and CMV-seropositive. The chain couples TRBV5-1 to TRBJ2-3; D is undetermined. The sequenced material came from PBMCs. CDR3 nucleotide sequence: TGCGCCAGCAGCTACGGGTCTTTCACAGATACGCAGTATTTT. As protein: CASSYGSFTDTQYF.